This T cell receptor (beta chain) was documented in a study of T-cell reconstitution after alpha-beta-depleted transplantation in children. Preparation of the TCRbeta library involved a method that used unique molecular identifiers. TCRdb re-called the PCR reads through MiXCR, storing one row per CDR3 protein. The table lists 400,000 to 500,000 distinct CDR3 sequences, roughly 10% of them singletons. V was trimmed by 4 bases and J by 8 bases, leaving 21 bases between them. The CDR3 has 15 amino acids. The V gene's germline CDR1 is SGHRS and CDR2 YFSETQ. This receptor was taken from a human donor who donated a stem cell graft to a child with acute myeloid leukemia. The sample in question was PBMCs from the stem cell graft donor, obtained from the stem cell graft. The rearrangement uses TRBV5-1 and TRBJ1-2, with TRBD1 as a possible D gene (6 bases). As DNA, the CDR3 is TGCGCCAGCAGCCCGCGGGACGGAGGGGGACACGGCTACACCTTC. It yields the protein CASSPRDGGGHGYTF.